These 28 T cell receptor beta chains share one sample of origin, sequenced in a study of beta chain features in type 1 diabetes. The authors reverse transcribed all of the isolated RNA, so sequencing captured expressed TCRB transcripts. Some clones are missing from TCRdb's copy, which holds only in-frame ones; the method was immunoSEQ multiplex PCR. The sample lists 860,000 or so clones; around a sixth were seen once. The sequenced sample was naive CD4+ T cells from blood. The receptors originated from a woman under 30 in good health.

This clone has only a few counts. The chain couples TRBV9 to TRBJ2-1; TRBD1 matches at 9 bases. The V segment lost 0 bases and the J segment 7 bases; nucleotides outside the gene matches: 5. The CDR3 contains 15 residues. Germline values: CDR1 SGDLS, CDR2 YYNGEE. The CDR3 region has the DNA TGTGCCAGCAGCGTAGAGGGACAGGGAGGGAATGAGCAGTTCTTC. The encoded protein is CASSVEGQGGNEQFF.

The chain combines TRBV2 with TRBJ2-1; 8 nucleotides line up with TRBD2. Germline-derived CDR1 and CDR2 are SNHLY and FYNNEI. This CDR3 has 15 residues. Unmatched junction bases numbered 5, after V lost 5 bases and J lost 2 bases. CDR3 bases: TGTGCCAGCAGTCAGACTAGCGCAGCCTACAATGAGCAGTTCTTC. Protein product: CASSQTSAAYNEQFF.

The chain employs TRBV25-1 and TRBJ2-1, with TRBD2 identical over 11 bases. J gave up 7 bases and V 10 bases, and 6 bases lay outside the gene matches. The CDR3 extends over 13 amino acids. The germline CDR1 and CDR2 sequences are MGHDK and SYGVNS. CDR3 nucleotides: TGTGCCACACTAGCGGGAGTTAGGAATGAGCAGTTCTTC. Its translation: CATLAGVRNEQFF.

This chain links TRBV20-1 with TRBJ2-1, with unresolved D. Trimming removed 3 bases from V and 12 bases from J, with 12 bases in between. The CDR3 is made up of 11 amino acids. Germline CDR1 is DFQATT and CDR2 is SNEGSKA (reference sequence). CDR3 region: CSASGSWAQFF. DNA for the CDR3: TGCAGTGCTAGCGGCTCTTGGGCGCAGTTCTTC.

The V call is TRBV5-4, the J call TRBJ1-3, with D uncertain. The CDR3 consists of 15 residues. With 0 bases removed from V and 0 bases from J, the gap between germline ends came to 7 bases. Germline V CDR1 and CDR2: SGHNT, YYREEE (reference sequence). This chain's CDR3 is CASSLDTNSGNTIYF. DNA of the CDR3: TGTGCCAGCAGCTTGGACACGAACTCTGGAAACACCATATATTTT.

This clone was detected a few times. CDR3 coding DNA: TGTGCCAGCAGCCAGGAGCTACAGGGGTCGGTCGGGGAGCTGTTTTTT. It specifies CASSQELQGSVGELFF. V usage is TRBV4-2 and J usage is TRBJ2-2; 7 bases align to TRBD1. The junction had 11 bases not matched to a gene; V was cut back by 3 bases and J by 7 bases. Germline V gives CDR1 LGHNA, CDR2 YNFKEQ. This CDR3 is 16 amino acids long.

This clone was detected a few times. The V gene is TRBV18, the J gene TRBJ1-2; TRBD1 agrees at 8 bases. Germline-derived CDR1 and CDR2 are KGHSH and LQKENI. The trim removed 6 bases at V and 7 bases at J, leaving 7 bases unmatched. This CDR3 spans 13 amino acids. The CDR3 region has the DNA TGTGCCAGCTCGGGACAGGAAGAGAGTGGCTACACCTTC. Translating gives CASSGQEESGYTF.

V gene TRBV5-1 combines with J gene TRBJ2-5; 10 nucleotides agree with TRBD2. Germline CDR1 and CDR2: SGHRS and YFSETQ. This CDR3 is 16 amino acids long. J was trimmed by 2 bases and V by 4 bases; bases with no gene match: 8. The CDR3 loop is CASSITSGKTQETQYF. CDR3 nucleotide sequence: TGCGCCAGCAGCATTACTAGCGGGAAGACGCAAGAGACCCAGTACTTC.

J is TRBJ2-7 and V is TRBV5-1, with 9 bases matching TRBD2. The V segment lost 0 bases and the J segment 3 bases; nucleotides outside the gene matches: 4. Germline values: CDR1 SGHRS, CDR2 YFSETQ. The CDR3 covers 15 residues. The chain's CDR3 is CASSLGSGSGYEQYF. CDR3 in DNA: TGCGCCAGCAGCTTGGGTAGCGGGAGTGGCTACGAGCAGTACTTC.

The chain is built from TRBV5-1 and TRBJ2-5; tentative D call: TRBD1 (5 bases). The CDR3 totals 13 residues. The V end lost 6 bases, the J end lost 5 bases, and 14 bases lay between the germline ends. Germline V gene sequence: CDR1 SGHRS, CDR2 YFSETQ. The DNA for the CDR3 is TGCGCCAGCACTTCGTCGTCAGGGGAGACCCAGTACTTC. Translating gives CASTSSSGETQYF.

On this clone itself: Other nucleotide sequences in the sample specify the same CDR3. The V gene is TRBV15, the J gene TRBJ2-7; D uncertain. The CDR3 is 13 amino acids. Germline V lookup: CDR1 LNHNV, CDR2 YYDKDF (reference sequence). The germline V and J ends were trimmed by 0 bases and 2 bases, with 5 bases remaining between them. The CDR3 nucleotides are TGTGCCACCAGCAGAGATTATCCCTACGAGCAGTACTTC. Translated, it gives CATSRDYPYEQYF. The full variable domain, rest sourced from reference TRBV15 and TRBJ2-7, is DAMVIQNPRYQVTQFGKPVTLSCSQTLNHNVMYWYQQKSSQAPKLLFHYYDKDFNNEADTPDNFQSRRPNTSFCFLDIRSPGLGDTAMYLCATSRDYPYEQYFGPGTRLTVT.

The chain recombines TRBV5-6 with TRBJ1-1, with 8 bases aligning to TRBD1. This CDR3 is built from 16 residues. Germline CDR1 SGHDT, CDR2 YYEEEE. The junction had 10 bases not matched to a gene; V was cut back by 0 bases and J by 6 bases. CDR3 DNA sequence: TGTGCCAGCAGCTTGGGGTCAGGGGGCAACTTGGCTGAAGCTTTCTTT. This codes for CASSLGSGGNLAEAFF. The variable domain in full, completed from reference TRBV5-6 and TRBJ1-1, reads DAGVTQSPTHLIKTRGQQVTLRCSPKSGHDTVSWYQQALGQGPQFIFQYYEEEERQRGNFPDRFSGHQFPNYSSELNVNALLLGDSALYLCASSLGSGGNLAEAFFGQGTRLTVV.

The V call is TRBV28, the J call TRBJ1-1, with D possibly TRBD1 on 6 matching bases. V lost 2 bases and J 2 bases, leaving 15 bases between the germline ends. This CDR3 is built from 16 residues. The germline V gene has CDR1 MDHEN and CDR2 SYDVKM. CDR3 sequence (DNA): TGTGCCAGCAGTTTAAATGAGGGGGTCCTTAACACTGAAGCTTTCTTT. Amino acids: CASSLNEGVLNTEAFF.

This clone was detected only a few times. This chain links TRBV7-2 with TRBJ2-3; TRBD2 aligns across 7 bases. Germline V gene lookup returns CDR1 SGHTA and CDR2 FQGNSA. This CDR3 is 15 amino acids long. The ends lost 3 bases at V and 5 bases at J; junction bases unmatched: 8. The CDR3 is CASSFRGGRVDTQYF. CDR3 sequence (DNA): TGTGCCAGCAGCTTCCGCGGGGGTCGGGTAGATACGCAGTATTTT.

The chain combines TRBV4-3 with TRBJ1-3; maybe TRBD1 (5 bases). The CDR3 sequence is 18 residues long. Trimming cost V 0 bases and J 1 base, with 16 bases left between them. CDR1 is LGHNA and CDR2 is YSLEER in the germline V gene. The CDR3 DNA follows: TGCGCCAGCAGCCAAGATTTGAAAGGGGCCGCATCTGGAAACACCATATATTTT. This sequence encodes CASSQDLKGAASGNTIYF.

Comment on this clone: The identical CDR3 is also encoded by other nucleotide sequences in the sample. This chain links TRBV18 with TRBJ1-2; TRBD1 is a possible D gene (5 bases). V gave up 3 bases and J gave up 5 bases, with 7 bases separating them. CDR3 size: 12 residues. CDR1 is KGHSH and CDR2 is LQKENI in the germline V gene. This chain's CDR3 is CASSPGGYGYTF. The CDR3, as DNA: TGTGCCAGCTCACCTGGGGGGTATGGCTACACCTTC.

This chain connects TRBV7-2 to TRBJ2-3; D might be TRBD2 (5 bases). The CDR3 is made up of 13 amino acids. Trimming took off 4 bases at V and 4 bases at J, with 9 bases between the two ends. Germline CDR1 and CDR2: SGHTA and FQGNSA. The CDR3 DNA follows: TGTGCCAGCAGCTCTAGCTTAGCAGATACGCAGTATTTT. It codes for CASSSSLADTQYF. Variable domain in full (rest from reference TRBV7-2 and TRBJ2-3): GAGVSQSPSNKVTEKGKDVELRCDPISGHTALYWYRQSLGQGLEFLIYFQGNSAPDKSGLPSDRFSAERTGGSVSTLTIQRTQQEDSAVYLCASSSSLADTQYFGPGTRLTVL.

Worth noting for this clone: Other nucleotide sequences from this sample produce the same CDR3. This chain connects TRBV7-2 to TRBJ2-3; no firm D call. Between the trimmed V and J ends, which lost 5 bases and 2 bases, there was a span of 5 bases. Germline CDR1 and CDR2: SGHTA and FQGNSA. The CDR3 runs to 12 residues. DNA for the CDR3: TGTGCCAGCAGCCCGGACACAGATACGCAGTATTTT. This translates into CASSPDTDTQYF.

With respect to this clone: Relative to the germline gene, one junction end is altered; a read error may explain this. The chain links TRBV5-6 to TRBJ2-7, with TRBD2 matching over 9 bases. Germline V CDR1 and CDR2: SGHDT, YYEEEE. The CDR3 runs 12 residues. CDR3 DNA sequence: TGTGCCAGCAGCATACCCTCCGGGACTAGCAATTTC. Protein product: CASSIPSGTSNF.

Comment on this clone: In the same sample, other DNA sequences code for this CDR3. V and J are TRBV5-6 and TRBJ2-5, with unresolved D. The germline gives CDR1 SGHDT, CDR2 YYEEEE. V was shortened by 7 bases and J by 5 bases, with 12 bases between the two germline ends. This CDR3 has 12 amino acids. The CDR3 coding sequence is TGTGCCAGCTCCTTGGTGCGGGAGACCCAGTACTTC. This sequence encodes CASSLVRETQYF.

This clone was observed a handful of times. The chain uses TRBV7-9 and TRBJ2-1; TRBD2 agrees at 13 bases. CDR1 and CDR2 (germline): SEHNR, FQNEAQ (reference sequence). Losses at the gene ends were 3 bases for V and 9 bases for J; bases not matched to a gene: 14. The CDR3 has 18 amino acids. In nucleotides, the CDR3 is TGTGCCAGCAGCTTCCCCAGACGGACTAGCGGGAGCCTGGGTGAGCAGTTCTTC. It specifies CASSFPRRTSGSLGEQFF.

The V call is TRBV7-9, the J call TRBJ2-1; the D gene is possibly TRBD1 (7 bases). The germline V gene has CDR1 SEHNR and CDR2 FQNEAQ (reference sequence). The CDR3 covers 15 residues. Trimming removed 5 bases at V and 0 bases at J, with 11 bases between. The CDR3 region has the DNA TGTGCCAGCAGCCCCAGGGGGGCCTCCTACAATGAGCAGTTCTTC. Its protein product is CASSPRGASYNEQFF. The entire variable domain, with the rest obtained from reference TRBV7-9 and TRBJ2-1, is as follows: DTGVSQNPRHKITKRGQNVTFRCDPISEHNRLYWYRQTLGQGPEFLTYFQNEAQLEKSRLLSDRFSAERPKGSFSTLEIQRTEQGDSAMYLCASSPRGASYNEQFFGPGTRLTVL.

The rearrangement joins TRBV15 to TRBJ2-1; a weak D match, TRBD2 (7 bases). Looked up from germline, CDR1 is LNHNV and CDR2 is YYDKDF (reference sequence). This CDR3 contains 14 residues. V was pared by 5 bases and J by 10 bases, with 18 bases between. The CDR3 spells CATSRGGGRREQFF. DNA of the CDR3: TGTGCCACCAGCCGAGGGGGGGGCCGCAGGGAGCAGTTCTTC. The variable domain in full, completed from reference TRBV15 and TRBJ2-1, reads DAMVIQNPRYQVTQFGKPVTLSCSQTLNHNVMYWYQQKSSQAPKLLFHYYDKDFNNEADTPDNFQSRRPNTSFCFLDIRSPGLGDTAMYLCATSRGGGRREQFFGPGTRLTVL.

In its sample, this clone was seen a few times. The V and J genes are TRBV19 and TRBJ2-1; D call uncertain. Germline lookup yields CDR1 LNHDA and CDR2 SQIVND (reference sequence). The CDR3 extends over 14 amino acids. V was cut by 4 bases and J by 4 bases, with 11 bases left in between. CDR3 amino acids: CASSTSFTYNEQFF. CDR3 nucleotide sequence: TGTGCCAGTAGTACCTCCTTCACGTACAATGAGCAGTTCTTC.

CDR3 amino acids: CASSLIPSGSAETQYF. The CDR3 nucleotides are TGTGCCAGCAGCTTAATTCCTAGCGGGAGCGCGGAGACCCAGTACTTC. The chain employs TRBV7-3 and TRBJ2-5, with TRBD2 identical over 10 bases. The CDR3 sequence is 16 residues long. The junction had 7 bases not matched to a gene; V was cut back by 1 base and J by 5 bases. CDR1 is SGHTA and CDR2 is FQGTGA in the germline V gene.

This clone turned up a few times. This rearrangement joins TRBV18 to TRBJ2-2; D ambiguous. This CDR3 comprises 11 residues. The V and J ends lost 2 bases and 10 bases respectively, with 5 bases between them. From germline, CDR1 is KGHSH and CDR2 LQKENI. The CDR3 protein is CASSPSVELFF. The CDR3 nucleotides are TGTGCCAGCTCACCATCTGTGGAGCTGTTTTTT.

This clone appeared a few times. The CDR3 DNA reads as TGTGCCAGCAGCCAGGCCGGGGCCGATACGCAGTATTTT. Residues: CASSQAGADTQYF. The chain combines TRBV6-5 with TRBJ2-3; D may match TRBD1 or TRBD2 (5 bases each). The germline gives CDR1 MNHEY, CDR2 SVGAGI. The CDR3 has 13 amino acids. The ends were cut back, 6 bases at V and 6 bases at J, with 13 bases in the middle.

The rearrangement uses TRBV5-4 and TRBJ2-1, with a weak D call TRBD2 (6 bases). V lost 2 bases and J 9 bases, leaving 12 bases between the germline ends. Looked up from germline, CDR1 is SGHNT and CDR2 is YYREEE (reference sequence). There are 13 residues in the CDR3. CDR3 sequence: CASSLKLAGEQFF. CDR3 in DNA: TGTGCCAGCAGCTTAAAACTAGCTGGTGAGCAGTTCTTC.